One sample yielded the 31 T cell receptor beta chains listed below, sequenced in a study of cytomegalovirus exposure and HLA in healthy donors. This table comes from immunoSEQ multiplex PCR, and its TCRdb copy is limited to in-frame clones, with some not included. The sample has more than 250,000 clones, roughly 85% seen once. Sequences were obtained from PBMCs. The receptors were gathered from a woman between 18 and 30 years old in good health and CMV-seronegative.

This clone was seen a single time. The chain uses TRBV7-2 and TRBJ2-7, with a tentative D call TRBD2 (6 bases). Trimming removed 4 bases at V and 6 bases at J, with 13 bases between. The CDR3 has 13 residues. From germline, CDR1 is SGHTA and CDR2 FQGNSA. The CDR3 protein is CASSSREKAEQYF. The CDR3 DNA reads as TGTGCCAGCAGCTCTCGGGAGAAGGCCGAGCAGTACTTC. Complete variable domain (other parts from reference TRBV7-2 and TRBJ2-7): GAGVSQSPSNKVTEKGKDVELRCDPISGHTALYWYRQSLGQGLEFLIYFQGNSAPDKSGLPSDRFSAERTGGSVSTLTIQRTQQEDSAVYLCASSSREKAEQYFGPGTRLTVT.

The J gene is TRBJ2-7, the V gene TRBV6-1, with D possibly TRBD2 on 6 matching bases. The CDR3 has 13 residues. Trimming removed 6 bases from V and 2 bases from J, with 11 bases in between. CDR1 and CDR2 (germline): MNHNS, SASEGT. DNA of the CDR3: TGTGCCAGCAGAGTAGCGGCCCCCTACGAGCAGTACTTC. It translates to CASRVAAPYEQYF.

The gene calls are TRBV27 and TRBJ1-1, with 8 bases fitting TRBD1. This CDR3 comprises 16 residues. Per the germline V gene, CDR1 is MNHEY and CDR2 is SMNVEV (reference sequence). The V and J ends lost 5 bases and 6 bases, in that order; junction bases with no gene match: 14. The chain's CDR3 is CASSLGWTGRDAEAFF. Here the CDR3 DNA reads TGTGCCAGCAGTCTAGGCTGGACAGGGAGGGACGCTGAAGCTTTCTTT.

This chain joins TRBV4-1 and TRBJ1-5; 8 bases fit TRBD1. Germline V CDR1 and CDR2: MGHRA, YSYEKL. The CDR3 is 15 residues long. V gave up 2 bases and J gave up 6 bases; unmatched junction bases: 6. The CDR3 DNA is TGCGCCAGCAGCCAACAGGGACAGGAGACTCAGCCCCAGCATTTT. It encodes CASSQQGQETQPQHF.

The chain carries TRBV9 and TRBJ2-5, with 7 positions matching TRBD2. The CDR3 runs to 13 residues. With V trimmed by 3 bases and J by 5 bases, 4 bases remained unmatched. CDR1 is SGDLS and CDR2 is YYNGEE in the germline V gene. Written as DNA, the CDR3 is TGTGCCAGCAGCGGGGGACTAATCGAGACCCAGTACTTC. This gives the protein CASSGGLIETQYF.

CDR3 nucleotide sequence: TGTGCCAGCAGAGGGATGGAAAACACTGAAGCTTTCTTT. It encodes CASRGMENTEAFF. The rearrangement links TRBV18 to TRBJ1-1; D gene ambiguous. Germline loops: CDR1 KGHSH, CDR2 LQKENI. The CDR3 extends over 13 amino acids. The V end lost 8 bases, the J end lost 2 bases, and 12 bases lay between the germline ends.

This chain links TRBV18 with TRBJ2-5; D not certain. Trimming removed 8 bases at V and 2 bases at J, with 12 bases between. The germline V gene encodes CDR1 KGHSH and CDR2 LQKENI. The CDR3 has 13 residues. CDR3 region: CASLPPLQETQYF. The CDR3 DNA sequence: TGTGCCAGCCTACCCCCCTTACAAGAGACCCAGTACTTC. Supplemented by reference TRBV18 and TRBJ2-5, the full variable domain reads NAGVMQNPRHLVRRRGQEARLRCSPMKGHSHVYWYRQLPEEGLKFMVYLQKENIIDESGMPKERFSAEFPKEGPSILRIQQVVRGDSAAYFCASLPPLQETQYFGPGTRLLVL.

This clone was seen once. The CDR3 here is CASSIGLAEHYEQYF. The CDR3 DNA is TGTGCCAGTAGTATAGGGCTAGCGGAGCACTACGAGCAGTACTTC. The chain carries TRBV19 and TRBJ2-7; 7 positions agree with TRBD2. J gave up 3 bases and V 1 base, and 6 bases lay outside the gene matches. Germline values: CDR1 LNHDA, CDR2 SQIVND (reference sequence). This CDR3 is built from 15 residues.

This rearrangement joins TRBV7-3 to TRBJ2-1; D call uncertain. CDR1 is SGHTA, CDR2 FQGTGA, per germline. Trimming cost V 1 base and J 6 bases, with 7 bases left between them. This CDR3 has 13 residues. CDR3 residues: CASSLIPGNEQFF. The CDR3 region has the DNA TGTGCCAGCAGCTTAATCCCCGGCAATGAGCAGTTCTTC.

The V call is TRBV27, the J call TRBJ2-7; 11 nucleotides match TRBD2. J lost 2 bases, V lost 3 bases, and 6 bases had no gene match. The germline CDR1 and CDR2 sequences are MNHEY and SMNVEV (reference sequence). The CDR3 has 16 residues. In DNA form, the CDR3 reads TGTGCCAGCAGTTTCTTAGCGGGAGGGAAAACCTACGAGCAGTACTTC. It is translated as CASSFLAGGKTYEQYF.

The V call is TRBV6-1, the J call TRBJ2-5, with 7 bases aligning to TRBD2. The ends lost 8 bases at V and 4 bases at J; junction bases unmatched: 10. Germline lookup yields CDR1 MNHNS and CDR2 SASEGT. The CDR3 length is 14 residues. CDR3 nucleotides: TGTGCCAGCCTCTATTCGGGGGGTGGAGAGACCCAGTACTTC. It encodes CASLYSGGGETQYF.

J is TRBJ2-7 and V is TRBV27, with 8 bases identical to TRBD2. V shed 6 bases and J 5 bases; nucleotides not matched to a gene: 12. This CDR3 has 15 amino acids. Germline CDR1 is MNHEY and CDR2 is SMNVEV (reference sequence). The CDR3: CASSPGAGGSDEQYF. CDR3 DNA: TGTGCCAGCAGCCCTGGGGCGGGAGGAAGCGACGAGCAGTACTTC.

The chain joins TRBV2 to TRBJ1-1; the D is unclear. V lost 6 bases, J lost 1 base, and 18 bases lay in between. Germline-derived CDR1 and CDR2 are SNHLY and FYNNEI. The CDR3 is 16 residues long. CDR3 sequence (DNA): TGTGCCAGCAGCCAACGGGCGCCCGGGGAGAACACTGAAGCTTTCTTT. Amino acid sequence: CASSQRAPGENTEAFF.

This rearrangement joins TRBV27 to TRBJ2-1; TRBD2 matches at 9 bases. The CDR3 covers 15 residues. With 5 bases clipped from V and 4 bases from J, the junction kept 6 bases outside the gene matches. Germline V CDR1 and CDR2: MNHEY, SMNVEV (reference sequence). As DNA, the CDR3 is TGTGCCAGCAGTCAACGACTAGCGGTATACAATGAGCAGTTCTTC. It encodes CASSQRLAVYNEQFF.

J is TRBJ2-3 and V is TRBV30, with 9 bases aligning to TRBD1. The trim removed 6 bases at V and 4 bases at J, leaving 5 bases unmatched. CDR1 and CDR2 (germline): GTSNPN, SVGIG (reference sequence). The CDR3 has 13 amino acids. DNA of the CDR3: TGTGCCTGTCTGAGACAGGGGGCAGATACGCAGTATTTT. This encodes CACLRQGADTQYF.

The chain employs TRBV11-2 and TRBJ2-2, with D possibly matching TRBD1 (5 bases). Between the trimmed V and J ends, which lost 5 bases and 5 bases, there was a span of 9 bases. Per the germline V gene, CDR1 is SGHAT and CDR2 is FQNNGV. The CDR3 runs 13 residues. CDR3 sequence: CASSPTGTGELFF. The CDR3 region has the DNA TGTGCCAGCAGCCCCACAGGAACCGGGGAGCTGTTTTTT.

This rearrangement joins TRBV29-1 to TRBJ2-3, with TRBD2 identical over 10 bases. Germline CDR1 and CDR2: SQVTM and ANQGSEA. V lost 7 bases to trimming and J lost 5 bases; unmatched junction nucleotides: 9. CDR3 length: 14 amino acids. CDR3 nucleotides: TGCAGCGCAATAGCGGGAGGTGCTGGAGATACGCAGTATTTT. Its protein is CSAIAGGAGDTQYF.

This chain uses TRBV2 with TRBJ2-3; 7 nucleotides agree with TRBD2. J was trimmed by 3 bases and V by 2 bases; bases with no gene match: 2. CDR3 length: 14 amino acids. The germline V gene encodes CDR1 SNHLY and CDR2 FYNNEI. Here the CDR3 DNA reads TGTGCCAGCAGTGAACGGGGGGAGACAGATACGCAGTATTTT. Translating it yields CASSERGETDTQYF.

The chain links TRBV2 to TRBJ2-7; 12 nucleotides align to TRBD1. CDR1 SNHLY and CDR2 FYNNEI come from the germline V gene. The CDR3 runs 12 residues. V shed 10 bases, J shed 7 bases, and the junction held 5 bases outside the gene matches. The CDR3 spells CAIRDRGREQYF. CDR3 DNA: TGTGCCATCCGGGACAGGGGGCGGGAGCAGTACTTC.

The J gene is TRBJ2-5, the V gene TRBV6-5; TRBD1 aligns across 10 bases. CDR3 length: 15 amino acids. Losses at the gene ends were 6 bases for V and 4 bases for J; bases not matched to a gene: 8. The V gene's germline CDR1 is MNHEY and CDR2 SVGAGI. This chain's CDR3 is CASRMTGGKRETQYF. CDR3 coding DNA: TGTGCCAGCAGGATGACAGGGGGCAAGAGAGAGACCCAGTACTTC.

The chain links TRBV7-8 to TRBJ1-5, with TRBD1 matching 7 bases. Germline CDR1 reads SGHVS; CDR2 reads FQNEAQ. This CDR3 has 14 residues. V gave up 5 bases and J gave up 2 bases; unmatched junction bases: 3. The CDR3 bases are TGTGCCAGCAGCCGAACAGGGGGCAATCAGCCCCAGCATTTT. Translated, it gives CASSRTGGNQPQHF.

V gene TRBV5-4 combines with J gene TRBJ2-1; 10 bases agree with TRBD2. This CDR3 spans 15 amino acids. Germline V gene sequence: CDR1 SGHNT, CDR2 YYREEE (reference sequence). V lost 0 bases, J lost 7 bases, and 4 bases stayed unmatched. CDR3 DNA sequence: TGTGCCAGCAGCTTGGACTTGACTAGCGGGAATGAGCAGTTCTTC. Amino acids: CASSLDLTSGNEQFF.

V and J are TRBV4-3 and TRBJ2-3, with TRBD2 matching 11 bases. Germline CDR1 LGHNA, CDR2 YSLEER. This CDR3 has 19 amino acids. V was pared by 0 bases and J by 3 bases, with 11 bases of the junction left unmatched. CDR3 DNA: TGCGCCAGCAGCCAAGATGGATACCCGACTAGCGGGACGACAGATACGCAGTATTTT. This gives the protein CASSQDGYPTSGTTDTQYF.

This clone was seen at least ten times. The V call is TRBV29-1, the J call TRBJ1-2; D uncertain. The germline V and J ends were trimmed by 6 bases and 8 bases, with 19 bases remaining between them. Germline-derived CDR1 and CDR2 are SQVTM and ANQGSEA. CDR3 size: 13 residues. The CDR3: CSVGGVVVEGYTF. CDR3 DNA: TGCAGCGTCGGCGGGGTCGTGGTGGAAGGCTACACCTTC.

The gene calls are TRBV7-2 and TRBJ2-1; 8 positions match TRBD1. With V trimmed by 5 bases and J by 2 bases, 5 bases remained unmatched. CDR1 is SGHTA, CDR2 FQGNSA, per germline. This CDR3 spans 15 amino acids. In DNA, the CDR3 is TGTGCCAGCAGCCCCCGACAGGGGACCTACAATGAGCAGTTCTTC. Translating gives CASSPRQGTYNEQFF. The entire variable domain, with the rest obtained from reference TRBV7-2 and TRBJ2-1, is as follows: GAGVSQSPSNKVTEKGKDVELRCDPISGHTALYWYRQSLGQGLEFLIYFQGNSAPDKSGLPSDRFSAERTGGSVSTLTIQRTQQEDSAVYLCASSPRQGTYNEQFFGPGTRLTVL.

The chain joins TRBV19 to TRBJ1-5, with 7 bases aligning to TRBD1. The germline gives CDR1 LNHDA, CDR2 SQIVND (reference sequence). The CDR3 runs to 15 residues. Losses at the gene ends were 7 bases for V and 1 base for J; bases not matched to a gene: 7. The CDR3 DNA is TGTGCCAGTAAATTCGAGGGACAGAGCAATCAGCCCCAGCATTTT. It yields the protein CASKFEGQSNQPQHF.

V usage is TRBV5-1 and J usage is TRBJ2-5; 8 bases match TRBD1. Germline CDR1 SGHRS, CDR2 YFSETQ. The CDR3 is 16 amino acids. J gave up 2 bases and V 4 bases, and 10 bases lay outside the gene matches. The CDR3 reads CASSPDREKDQETQYF. The CDR3 nucleotides are TGCGCCAGCAGCCCGGACAGGGAAAAGGATCAAGAGACCCAGTACTTC.

The chain couples TRBV6-1 to TRBJ2-7; 7 positions agree with TRBD2. CDR3 length: 14 amino acids. Trimming took 2 bases from V and 6 from J; bases not matched to a gene: 7. CDR1 and CDR2 from the germline V gene are MNHNS and SASEGT. CDR3 protein: CASSETGGGGEQYF. The CDR3 coding sequence is TGTGCCAGCAGTGAAACGGGAGGAGGTGGCGAGCAGTACTTC.

This clone was seen a single time. The sample has other DNA sequences that encode this CDR3 too. The chain is built from TRBV7-3 and TRBJ2-2; possible D gene TRBD2, 6 bases. The CDR3 contains 15 residues. Trimming left V 2 bases short and J 2 bases short, with 9 bases between. Germline CDR1 is SGHTA and CDR2 is FQGTGA. CDR3 sequence reads: CASSLARENTGELFF. Here the CDR3 DNA reads TGTGCCAGCAGCTTAGCGCGGGAAAACACCGGGGAGCTGTTTTTT.

V and J are TRBV4-1 and TRBJ2-7; TRBD1 might be the D (6 bases). CDR3 size: 16 residues. Trimming left V 4 bases short and J 0 bases short, with 16 bases between. In germline, CDR1 is MGHRA, CDR2 YSYEKL. DNA for the CDR3: TGCGCCAGCAGCCCAAGCGGAGAGGACAGCTCCTACGAGCAGTACTTC. As protein: CASSPSGEDSSYEQYF.

The V gene is TRBV7-3, the J gene TRBJ2-5; D perhaps matches TRBD2 (6 bases). Trimming left V 0 bases short and J 5 bases short, with 13 bases between. Germline CDR1 SGHTA, CDR2 FQGTGA. CDR3 length: 15 residues. This CDR3 reads CASSLTPGVGETQYF. The CDR3 DNA reads as TGTGCCAGCAGCTTAACACCGGGGGTCGGGGAGACCCAGTACTTC.